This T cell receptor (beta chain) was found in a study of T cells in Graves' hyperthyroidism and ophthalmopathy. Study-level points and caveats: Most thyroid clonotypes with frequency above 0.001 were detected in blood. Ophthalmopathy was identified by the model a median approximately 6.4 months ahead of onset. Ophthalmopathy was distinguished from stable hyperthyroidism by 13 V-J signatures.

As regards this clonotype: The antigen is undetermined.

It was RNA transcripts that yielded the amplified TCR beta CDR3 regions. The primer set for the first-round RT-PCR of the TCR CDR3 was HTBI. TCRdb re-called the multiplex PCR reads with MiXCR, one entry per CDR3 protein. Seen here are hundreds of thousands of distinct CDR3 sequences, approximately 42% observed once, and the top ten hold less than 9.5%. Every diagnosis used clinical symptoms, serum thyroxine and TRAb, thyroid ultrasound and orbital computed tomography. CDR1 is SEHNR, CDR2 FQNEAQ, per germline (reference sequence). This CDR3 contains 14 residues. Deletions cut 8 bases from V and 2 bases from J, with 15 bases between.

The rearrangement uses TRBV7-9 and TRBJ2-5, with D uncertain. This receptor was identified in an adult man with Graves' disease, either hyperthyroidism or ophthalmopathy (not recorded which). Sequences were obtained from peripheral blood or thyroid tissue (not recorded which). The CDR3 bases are TGTGCCAGCTCACCAAGCATAGGGCAAGAGACCCAGTACTTC. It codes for CASSPSIGQETQYF.